The 28 T cell receptor beta chains presented below share a single source sample, sequenced in a study of T cells and Merkel cell carcinoma outcomes. The protocol was immunoSEQ multiplex PCR, while the TCRdb copy is restricted to in-frame clones and leaves out a portion. Here the sample spans about 14,000 clones, roughly 92% being singletons. Material: tumor tissue from Merkel cell carcinoma. All receptors derive from a human donor with Merkel cell carcinoma.

About this clone: Other DNA variants within this sample encode the same CDR3. The chain carries TRBV10-1 and TRBJ1-4, with D possibly matching TRBD1 (5 bases). The CDR3 consists of 13 residues. CDR1 is WNHNN, CDR2 SYGVQD, per germline (reference sequence). V was cut by 2 bases and J by 4 bases, with 5 bases left in between. The CDR3 reads CASSETGNEKLFF. The CDR3 coding sequence is TGCGCCAGCAGTGAGACAGGTAATGAAAAACTGTTTTTT.

The rearrangement joins TRBV5-1 to TRBJ1-3, with D possibly TRBD1 on 6 matching bases. CDR1 and CDR2 from the germline V gene are SGHRS and YFSETQ. V was pared by 0 bases and J by 0 bases, with 13 bases between. This CDR3 contains 17 residues. In nucleotides, the CDR3 is TGCGCCAGCAGCTTGGACGGGGGCCCGAGCTCTGGAAACACCATATATTTT. This codes for CASSLDGGPSSGNTIYF.

The J gene is TRBJ2-5, the V gene TRBV5-1, with D perhaps matching TRBD1 or TRBD2 (5 bases each). Germline V CDR1 and CDR2: SGHRS, YFSETQ. V gave up 4 bases and J gave up 0 bases, with 10 bases separating them. There are 14 residues in the CDR3. This chain's CDR3 is CASSEGPHQETQYF. CDR3 coding DNA: TGCGCCAGCAGCGAGGGACCGCACCAAGAGACCCAGTACTTC.

The rearrangement links TRBV11-2 to TRBJ2-7; D is undetermined. The CDR3 covers 13 residues. Germline V gene lookup returns CDR1 SGHAT and CDR2 FQNNGV. V was cut by 2 bases and J by 2 bases, with 7 bases left in between. In DNA form, the CDR3 reads TGTGCCAGCAGCTTAACAGTCACCTACGAGCAGTACTTC. Translated, it gives CASSLTVTYEQYF.

This chain uses TRBV5-1 with TRBJ1-1, with TRBD1 matching over 9 bases. The ends lost 4 bases at V and 2 bases at J; junction bases unmatched: 3. The germline V gene encodes CDR1 SGHRS and CDR2 YFSETQ. The length of the CDR3 is 14 residues. The CDR3 DNA reads as TGCGCCAGCAGCCGGGACAGGGCAAACACTGAAGCTTTCTTT. It translates to CASSRDRANTEAFF.

In this sample, this clone turned up once. V and J are TRBV11-2 and TRBJ1-4; weak D call: TRBD1 (5 bases). V was shortened by 1 base and J by 2 bases, with 11 bases between the two germline ends. The CDR3 length is 16 residues. Looked up from germline, CDR1 is SGHAT and CDR2 is FQNNGV. CDR3: CASSLGLGTTNEKLFF. As DNA, the CDR3 is TGTGCCAGCAGCTTAGGACTGGGGACTACTAATGAAAAACTGTTTTTT.

The chain is built from TRBV5-1 and TRBJ1-1; maybe TRBD1 (6 bases). This CDR3 has 13 residues. CDR1 SGHRS and CDR2 YFSETQ come from the germline V gene. Deletions cut 4 bases from V and 6 bases from J, with 13 bases between. CDR3 sequence: CASSVTGNAEAFF. The CDR3 region has the DNA TGCGCCAGCAGCGTTACAGGGAATGCTGAAGCTTTCTTT.

V and J are TRBV29-1 and TRBJ1-1; D is unclear. The CDR3 is 12 amino acids. Germline V CDR1 and CDR2: SQVTM, ANQGSEA. V gave up 6 bases and J gave up 8 bases, with 16 bases separating them. In DNA form, the CDR3 reads TGCAGCGTCCTAAGCGGGCAGAACGAAGCTTTCTTT. Encoded protein: CSVLSGQNEAFF.

The genes are TRBV7-2 and TRBJ2-5; D is uncertain. CDR3 length: 14 amino acids. Germline CDR1 is SGHTA and CDR2 is FQGNSA. Trimming left V 1 base short and J 2 bases short, with 8 bases between. This CDR3 reads CASSLGGSQETQYF. CDR3 coding DNA: TGTGCCAGCAGCTTAGGAGGCAGTCAAGAGACCCAGTACTTC.

CDR3 loop: CSARTKLNTEAFF. CDR3 nucleotides: TGCAGCGCCAGGACAAAGCTGAACACTGAAGCTTTCTTT. The genes are TRBV29-1 and TRBJ1-1; a weak D match, TRBD1 (5 bases). V shed 7 bases and J shed 0 bases, with 12 bases lying between them. The germline gives CDR1 SQVTM, CDR2 ANQGSEA. The CDR3 runs to 13 residues.

This chain connects TRBV5-1 to TRBJ2-7; D might be TRBD1 (5 bases). V lost 4 bases, J lost 3 bases, and 14 bases lay in between. The CDR3 is 14 amino acids. CDR1 is SGHRS and CDR2 is YFSETQ in the germline V gene. DNA for the CDR3: TGCGCCAGCAGCCCCCCCGGCAGGGTCTACGAGCAGTACTTC. Translation: CASSPPGRVYEQYF.

This chain links TRBV7-2 with TRBJ1-2, with a possible D match to TRBD1 (5 bases). Germline CDR1 SGHTA, CDR2 FQGNSA. CDR3 length: 13 residues. Trimming shortened V by 3 bases and J by 5 bases, and 10 bases separated the two germline ends. The DNA of the CDR3 is TGTGCCAGCAGCTTGGGGGAGGCATATGGCTACACCTTC. It codes for CASSLGEAYGYTF.

V usage is TRBV18 and J usage is TRBJ2-5, with a weak D call TRBD1 (5 bases). CDR1 and CDR2 (germline): KGHSH, LQKENI. The CDR3 loop spans 14 amino acids. V lost 6 bases and J lost 3, with 14 bases in between. The CDR3 loop reads CASSKLQGKETQYF. The CDR3 DNA reads as TGTGCCAGCTCTAAACTGCAGGGAAAAGAGACCCAGTACTTC.

The rearrangement uses TRBV7-3 and TRBJ1-1; a possible D gene is TRBD1 (5 bases). The CDR3 length is 13 residues. Trimming took 5 bases from V and 5 from J, leaving 12 bases between them. In germline, CDR1 is SGHTA, CDR2 FQGTGA. The chain's CDR3 is CASSRRDETEAFF. In nucleotides, the CDR3 is TGTGCCAGCAGCCGCCGGGACGAGACTGAAGCTTTCTTT.

This chain uses TRBV5-4 with TRBJ1-1; possibly TRBD1 for D (6 bases). The CDR3 has 12 residues. V lost 4 bases to trimming and J lost 7 bases, with 11 bases between them. The germline V gene encodes CDR1 SGHNT and CDR2 YYREEE (reference sequence). The CDR3 protein is CASSSRGLEAFF. CDR3 bases: TGTGCCAGCAGCAGCAGGGGACTTGAAGCTTTCTTT.

CDR3 in amino acids: CASSLFVATGEQFF. DNA of the CDR3: TGTGCCAGCAGCTTGTTCGTTGCGACGGGTGAGCAGTTCTTC. The rearrangement uses TRBV5-4 and TRBJ2-1; no firm D call. The CDR3 contains 14 residues. The ends were cut back, 1 base at V and 9 bases at J, with 14 bases in the middle. Germline V gives CDR1 SGHNT, CDR2 YYREEE (reference sequence).

This chain connects TRBV5-5 to TRBJ2-7; D possibly corresponds to TRBD2 (6 bases). The CDR3 extends over 14 amino acids. Trimming took off 4 bases at V and 0 bases at J, with 11 bases between the two ends. Germline lookup yields CDR1 SGHKS and CDR2 YYEKEE (reference sequence). The CDR3 protein is CASSRPGGSYEQYF. The CDR3 bases are TGTGCCAGCAGCCGCCCCGGGGGCTCCTACGAGCAGTACTTC.

The chain carries TRBV2 and TRBJ2-5, with 8 nucleotides matching TRBD1. Germline-derived CDR1 and CDR2 are SNHLY and FYNNEI. CDR3 size: 14 residues. The J segment lost 3 bases and the V segment lost 7 bases, leaving 7 bases of the junction unmatched. The CDR3 is CASNRQGAEETQYF. DNA for the CDR3: TGTGCCAGCAACCGGCAGGGGGCCGAAGAGACCCAGTACTTC. The full variable domain, its missing parts supplied by reference TRBV2 and TRBJ2-5, is EPEVTQTPSHQVTQMGQEVILRCVPISNHLYFYWYRQILGQKVEFLVSFYNNEISEKSEIFDDQFSVERPDGSNFTLKIRSTKLEDSAMYFCASNRQGAEETQYFGPGTRLLVL.

This chain uses TRBV19 with TRBJ1-4, with D possibly TRBD1 on 5 matching bases. This CDR3 has 16 residues. CDR1 is LNHDA and CDR2 is SQIVND in the germline V gene (reference sequence). The ends were cut back, 7 bases at V and 8 bases at J, with 23 bases in the middle. CDR3 bases: TGTGCCAGTACTGAAACCCGAGGGGCACTAATGGAAAAACTGTTTTTT. This translates into CASTETRGALMEKLFF.

The V and J genes are TRBV2 and TRBJ2-1; 10 bases fit TRBD2. Unmatched junction bases numbered 4, after V lost 2 bases and J lost 12 bases. Looked up from germline, CDR1 is SNHLY and CDR2 is FYNNEI. The CDR3 has 13 residues. CDR3 residues: CASSESSGRRQFF. CDR3 DNA sequence: TGTGCCAGCAGTGAATCTAGCGGGAGAAGGCAGTTCTTC.

This chain links TRBV18 with TRBJ1-6; D not resolved. V lost 1 base, J lost 10 bases, and 8 bases lay in between. Germline loops: CDR1 KGHSH, CDR2 LQKENI. The CDR3 has 13 amino acids. Here the CDR3 reads CASSPLEKSPLHF. Written as DNA, the CDR3 is TGTGCCAGCTCACCACTGGAGAAATCACCCCTCCACTTT.

This chain connects TRBV4-2 to TRBJ2-3, with 7 bases lining up with TRBD1. Unmatched junction bases numbered 4, after V lost 3 bases and J lost 1 base. The CDR3 runs 15 residues. CDR1 and CDR2 (germline): LGHNA, YNFKEQ. CDR3 in amino acids: CASSQGTGGTDTQYF. In DNA, the CDR3 is TGTGCCAGCAGCCAGGGAACAGGGGGCACAGATACGCAGTATTTT.

The genes are TRBV28 and TRBJ2-5, with 7 bases fitting TRBD1. Trimming cost V 6 bases and J 2 bases; bases outside gene matches: 6. The CDR3 runs to 14 residues. Germline V gene data show CDR1 as MDHEN and CDR2 as SYDVKM. This chain's CDR3 is CASSQQGTQETQYF. The CDR3 nucleotides read TGTGCCAGCAGCCAACAGGGGACGCAAGAGACCCAGTACTTC.

The chain combines TRBV5-1 with TRBJ2-7, with 8 nucleotides matching TRBD1. The junction had 4 bases not matched to a gene; V was cut back by 0 bases and J by 2 bases. This CDR3 region has 15 residues. Germline V gene data show CDR1 as SGHRS and CDR2 as YFSETQ. The CDR3: CASSLVAGGAYEQYF. The CDR3 region has the DNA TGCGCCAGCAGCTTGGTGGCAGGGGGCGCCTACGAGCAGTACTTC.

As to this clone: Its ends do not fully match the called genes, so a read error is possible. The J gene is TRBJ2-1, the V gene TRBV5-4; 7 bases are a match to TRBD1. This CDR3 comprises 14 residues. Germline V gives CDR1 SGHNT, CDR2 YYREEE (reference sequence). In DNA, the CDR3 is TGTGCCAGCAGCGGGACAGCCCATGGCAATAAGCAGTTCTTC. Its protein is CASSGTAHGNKQFF.

The V call is TRBV29-1, the J call TRBJ2-1; 7 positions agree with TRBD2. V trimming: 5 bases; J trimming: 2 bases; junction bases outside the gene matches: 6. The CDR3 is made up of 14 amino acids. CDR1 SQVTM and CDR2 ANQGSEA come from the germline V gene. CDR3 protein: CSVHRRGTYNEQFF. CDR3 DNA sequence: TGCAGCGTTCATCGGCGGGGGACCTACAATGAGCAGTTCTTC.

The chain uses TRBV6-5 and TRBJ1-2; unclear D gene. CDR1 and CDR2 (germline): MNHEY, SVGAGI. The CDR3 is 13 residues long. V shed 6 bases and J shed 4 bases, with 12 bases lying between them. The CDR3 loop reads CASRPLQSYGYTF. CDR3 DNA: TGTGCCAGCAGACCACTACAGAGCTATGGCTACACCTTC.

The V call is TRBV2, the J call TRBJ1-2; 7 bases match TRBD1. Germline V gene data show CDR1 as SNHLY and CDR2 as FYNNEI. The CDR3 runs to 13 residues. The J segment lost 4 bases and the V segment lost 5 bases, leaving 4 bases of the junction unmatched. CDR3 loop: CASSRGQSYGYTF. The CDR3 DNA sequence: TGTGCCAGCAGTCGGGGACAGTCCTATGGCTACACCTTC.